The clone carrying this TCR beta chain is a singleton in its sample. Trimming cost V 0 bases and J 4 bases, with 17 bases left between them. The length of the CDR3 is 16 residues. CDR1 and CDR2 from the germline V gene are GTSNPN and SVGIG (reference sequence). The data belong to a study of blood T cell repertoires in COVID-19. Study at large: COVID-19 samples from acute and convalescent phases originated in the United States, Italy and Spain.

Generated by immunoSEQ multiplex PCR, the TCRdb table keeps only in-frame clones and is missing some. The data hold just over 90,000 clones, with 90% observed a single time. This rearrangement joins TRBV30 to TRBJ2-3, with D possibly TRBD2 on 5 matching bases. Sequencing was performed on peripheral blood. The receptor was isolated from a human donor with active COVID-19. The donor label of this sample is uncertain. CDR3 in DNA: TGTGCCTGGAGTGTATCCGCGCTAGCTCGCTCAGATACGCAGTATTTT. It specifies CAWSVSALARSDTQYF.